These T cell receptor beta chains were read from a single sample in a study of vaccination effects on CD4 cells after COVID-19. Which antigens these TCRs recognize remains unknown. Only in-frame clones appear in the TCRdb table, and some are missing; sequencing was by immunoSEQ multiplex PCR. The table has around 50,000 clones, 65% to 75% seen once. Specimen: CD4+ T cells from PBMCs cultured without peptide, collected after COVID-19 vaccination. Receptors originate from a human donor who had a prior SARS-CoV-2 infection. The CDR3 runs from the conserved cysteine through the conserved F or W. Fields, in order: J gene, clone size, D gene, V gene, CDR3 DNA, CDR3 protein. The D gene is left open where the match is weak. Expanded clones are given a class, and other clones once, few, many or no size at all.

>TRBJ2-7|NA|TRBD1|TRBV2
TGTGCCAGCAAGAACAGGGGTAGCGACGAGCAGTACTTC
CASKNRGSDEQYF
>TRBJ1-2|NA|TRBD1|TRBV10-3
TGTGCCATCAGTGAGGCGCGGGACAGTCTCAACTATGGCTACACCTTC
CAISEARDSLNYGYTF
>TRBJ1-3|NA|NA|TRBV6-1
TGTGCCAGCAGTGACAGGAACTCTGGAAACACCATATATTTT
CASSDRNSGNTIYF
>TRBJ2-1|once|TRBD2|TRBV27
TGTGCCAGCAGTTTCAAATTACGGGGGGGTTCCTACAATGAGCAGTTCTTC
CASSFKLRGGSYNEQFF
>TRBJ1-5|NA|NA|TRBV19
TGTGCCAGTAGTATTTCGACTTCTCAGCCCCAGCATTTT
CASSISTSQPQHF
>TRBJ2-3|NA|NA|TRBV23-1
TGCGCCAGCAGTCAGCCAAGGGACGATTACACAGATACGCAGTATTTT
CASSQPRDDYTDTQYF
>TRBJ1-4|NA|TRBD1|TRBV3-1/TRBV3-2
TGTGCCAGCCGAGATACAGGGGGCGGTGAAAAACTGTTTTTT
CASRDTGGGEKLFF
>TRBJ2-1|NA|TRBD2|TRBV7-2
TGTGCCAGCAGCTTACAGGTGGGCGGGAGGGTGTTCGATGAGCAGTTCTTC
CASSLQVGGRVFDEQFF
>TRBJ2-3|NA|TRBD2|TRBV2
TGTGCCAGCAGTGAAGCGACTAGCGGGGCAGATACGCAGTATTTT
CASSEATSGADTQYF
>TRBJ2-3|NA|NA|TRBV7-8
TGTGCCAGCAGCTTAGTGGGTGACGGGGGGCCATCGGATACGCAGTATTTT
CASSLVGDGGPSDTQYF